This T cell receptor beta chain was recovered during a study of Graves' ophthalmopathy and Graves' hyperthyroidism. The wider study: Pretreatment peripheral blood was obtained at initial diagnosis.

RNA transcripts were the source from which TCR beta CDR3 regions were amplified. Following a first-round RT-PCR that used HTBI primers, a second-round multiplex PCR was carried out. TCRdb itself ran the multiplex PCR reads through MiXCR, one entry per CDR3 protein. The sample consists of 350,000 to 450,000 distinct CDR3 sequences, around 21% of them appearing once. There are many counts of this clonotype. The CDR3 consists of 14 residues. Trimming left V 4 bases short and J 0 bases short, with 10 bases between. Germline values: CDR1 SQVTM, CDR2 ANQGSEA. The specimen was peripheral blood. This chain links TRBV29-1 with TRBJ1-5; D might be TRBD1 (5 bases). The receptor comes from a woman between 18 and 29 years old with stable Graves' hyperthyroidism. In DNA, the CDR3 is TGCAGCGTTGGGGGGGGTTATAGCAATCAGCCCCAGCATTTT. This sequence encodes CSVGGGYSNQPQHF.